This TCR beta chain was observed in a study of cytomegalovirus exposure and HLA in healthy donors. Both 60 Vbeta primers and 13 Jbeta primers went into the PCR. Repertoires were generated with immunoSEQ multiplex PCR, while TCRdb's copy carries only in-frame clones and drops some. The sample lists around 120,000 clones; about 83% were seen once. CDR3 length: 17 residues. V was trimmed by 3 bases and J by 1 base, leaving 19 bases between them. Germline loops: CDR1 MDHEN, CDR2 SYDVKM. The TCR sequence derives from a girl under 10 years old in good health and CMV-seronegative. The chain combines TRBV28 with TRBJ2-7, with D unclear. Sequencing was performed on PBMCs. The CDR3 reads CASSFPFFTEMSYEQYF. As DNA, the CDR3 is TGTGCCAGCAGTTTTCCCTTTTTCACGGAGATGTCCTACGAGCAGTACTTC.